What follows is one T cell receptor (beta chain) and its context. Repertoires were generated with immunoSEQ multiplex PCR, while TCRdb's copy carries only in-frame clones and drops some. The sample yields about 110,000 clones, 88% seen once. This entry comes from a study of blood T cell repertoires in COVID-19. At the level of the study: Spain, Italy and the United States supplied samples that represented acute and convalescent COVID-19.

The sequenced material came from peripheral blood. The clonotype originates from a human donor in a cohort sampled during active COVID-19.

The CDR3 nucleotides read TGTGCCACCAGTGACTGGACTAGCGCGCAGTACTTC. This encodes CATSDWTSAQYF. The chain has TRBV24-1 and TRBJ2-5, with 9 positions matching TRBD2. After removal of 4 bases from V and 11 bases from J, the junction contained 4 bases not matched to a gene. The germline V gene has CDR1 KGHDR and CDR2 SFDVKD. This CDR3 contains 12 residues.